These T cell receptor beta chains were read from a single sample in a study of cytomegalovirus exposure and HLA in healthy donors. TCRdb keeps only in-frame clones here, not all; method: immunoSEQ multiplex PCR. The sample holds 110,000 or so clones, about 85% seen once. Material for sequencing was PBMCs. The receptor source for this set is a woman aged 18-30 years in good health and CMV-seronegative. The CDR3 runs from the conserved cysteine through the conserved F or W. The D gene is left open where the match is weak. Part of the rows lack a size; the others show once, few, many or a class for expanded clones.

-,TRBJ2-3,-,TRBV5-6,CASSLRVADTQYF,TGTGCCAGCAGCCTCCGGGTGGCAGATACGCAGTATTTT
TRBD2,TRBJ2-1,-,TRBV9,CASSGTSETYNEQFF,TGTGCCAGCAGCGGGACTAGTGAGACCTACAATGAGCAGTTCTTC
-,TRBJ2-2,-,TRBV19,CASSKRGQGKTGELFF,TGTGCCAGTAGTAAAAGGGGCCAGGGGAAAACCGGGGAGCTGTTTTTT
TRBD1,TRBJ1-2,-,TRBV4-1,CASSFGQGDGYTF,TGCGCCAGCAGCTTTGGACAGGGGGACGGCTACACCTTC
TRBD2,TRBJ2-1,-,TRBV10-3,CAISPGTSGGPNNEQFF,TGTGCCATCAGTCCCGGGACTAGCGGGGGGCCTAATAATGAGCAGTTCTTC
-,TRBJ2-2,-,TRBV15,CATSRDRGGWGTGELFF,TGTGCCACCAGCAGAGATAGGGGGGGTTGGGGCACCGGGGAGCTGTTTTTT
-,TRBJ1-4,-,TRBV10-3,CAISESGGENEKLFF,TGTGCCATCAGTGAGTCAGGAGGTGAGAATGAAAAACTGTTTTTT
TRBD2,TRBJ2-7,-,TRBV4-2,CASSHGGGAYEQYF,TGTGCCAGCAGCCACGGGGGGGGCGCCTACGAGCAGTACTTC
-,TRBJ1-5,-,TRBV27,CASSLYLNQPQHF,TGTGCCAGCAGTTTATATCTCAATCAGCCCCAGCATTTT
-,TRBJ1-3,-,TRBV19,CASWSGFAGNTIYF,TGTGCCAGTTGGTCAGGGTTTGCCGGAAACACCATATATTTT
-,TRBJ1-6,-,TRBV6-5,CASSYQGYNSPLHF,TGTGCCAGCAGTTATCAGGGGTATAATTCACCCCTCCACTTT
-,TRBJ2-7,-,TRBV5-1,CASRQEGYEQYF,TGCGCCAGCAGACAGGAGGGGTACGAGCAGTACTTC
TRBD1,TRBJ2-7,-,TRBV4-1,CASSQASGTGPYEQYF,TGCGCCAGCAGCCAAGCTTCTGGGACAGGGCCCTACGAGCAGTACTTC
TRBD1,TRBJ1-3,-,TRBV28,CASRLTGIGNTIYF,TGTGCCAGCAGACTGACAGGGATTGGAAACACCATATATTTT
TRBD1,TRBJ1-1,once,TRBV5-6,CASSPRISTGQGGFTEAFF,TGTGCCAGCAGCCCAAGGATATCAACGGGACAGGGCGGTTTCACTGAAGCTTTCTTT
-,TRBJ1-2,-,TRBV14,CASSQDPHDSYGYTF,TGTGCCAGCAGCCAAGACCCTCACGACAGCTATGGCTACACCTTC
TRBD1,TRBJ1-1,-,TRBV11-3,CASSSRDRGEAFF,TGTGCCAGCAGCTCCCGGGACAGGGGTGAAGCTTTCTTT
-,TRBJ1-1,-,TRBV5-1,CASSIQEKNTEAFF,TGCGCCAGCAGCATCCAGGAAAAGAACACTGAAGCTTTCTTT
-,TRBJ1-2,-,TRBV9,CASSGEGPHGYTF,TGTGCCAGCAGCGGGGAGGGGCCTCATGGCTACACCTTC
TRBD2,TRBJ2-2,once,TRBV4-1,CASSQRGGLADTGELFF,TGCGCCAGCAGCCAACGTGGGGGACTAGCGGACACCGGGGAGCTGTTTTTT
-,TRBJ1-3,-,TRBV10-2,CASSNRPGKVSNSGNTIYF,TGCGCCAGCAGTAACCGCCCGGGAAAAGTTAGTAACTCTGGAAACACCATATATTTT
TRBD1,TRBJ2-5,-,TRBV19,CASGRGLGETQYF,TGTGCCAGTGGCAGGGGGCTTGGGGAGACCCAGTACTTC
-,TRBJ2-1,-,TRBV4-1,CASSQGPGYNEQFF,TGCGCCAGCAGCCAAGGTCCCGGGTACAATGAGCAGTTCTTC
TRBD1,TRBJ2-7,-,TRBV10-2,CASSENRGISEQYF,TGCGCCAGCAGTGAGAACAGGGGGATCAGCGAGCAGTACTTC
TRBD1,TRBJ1-1,-,TRBV9,CASSVGQGYTEAFF,TGTGCCAGCAGCGTCGGACAGGGGTACACTGAAGCTTTCTTT
-,TRBJ1-2,once,TRBV5-6,CASSSGTPGNGYTF,TGTGCCAGCAGCTCGGGGACTCCCGGCAATGGCTACACCTTC
TRBD2,TRBJ2-2,-,TRBV28,CASIERGASRPGELFF,TGTGCCAGCATCGAGCGGGGGGCTTCCCGTCCCGGGGAGCTGTTTTTT
-,TRBJ2-7,once,TRBV9,CASSVGDRTYEQYF,TGTGCCAGCAGCGTAGGCGACAGAACCTACGAGCAGTACTTC
-,TRBJ2-7,-,TRBV13,CASSPRGLEPYEQYF,TGTGCCAGCAGCCCCCGTGGACTGGAACCCTACGAGCAGTACTTC
-,TRBJ1-3,few,TRBV10-3,CAISDSGNTIYF,TGTGCCATCAGCGACAGCGGAAACACCATATATTTT